Below, 8 T cell receptor beta chains from the same sample are listed, as sequenced in a study of tumor-infiltrating lymphocytes in glioblastoma multiforme. TCR beta libraries were built from RNA through three nested multiplex PCR rounds using modified ARM-PCR. A single record per CDR3 protein comes from TCRdb applying MiXCR to the multiplex PCR reads. This sample carries about 10,000 distinct CDR3 sequences, about 70% of them seen once, and the ten largest clones take less than 30%. The sample was brain tumor tissue. These receptors came from a male donor with glioblastoma.

This clonotype is large within its sample. The V and J genes are TRBV6-5 and TRBJ2-1; D is possibly TRBD2 (5 bases). Germline V gene data show CDR1 as MNHEY and CDR2 as SVGAGI. The CDR3 is made up of 14 amino acids. V was pared by 5 bases and J by 12 bases, with 20 bases between. CDR3 sequence reads: CASSPRPYSDGQFF. CDR3 nucleotides: TGTGCCAGCAGTCCCAGGCCCTATAGCGACGGGCAGTTCTTC.

About this clonotype itself: A much larger clone lies one base from this, so it may be a read error. No conserved phenylalanine or tryptophan ends this CDR3, so it is likely a read error. V and J are TRBV4-2 and TRBJ2-7; D ambiguous. Trimming removed 5 bases from V and 2 bases from J, with 4 bases in between. This CDR3 comprises 11 residues. Per germline, CDR1 LGHNA and CDR2 YNFKEQ. The CDR3 nucleotides are TGTGCCAGCAGCAATGCCTACGAGCAGTACTGC. It is translated as CASSNAYEQYC.

By sample fraction, this clonotype is medium-sized. The chain uses TRBV28 and TRBJ2-7; D not resolved. Germline CDR1 MDHEN, CDR2 SYDVKM. This CDR3 contains 12 residues. V dropped 4 bases and J dropped 4 bases, with 8 bases sitting between them. This chain's CDR3 is CASSSSAYEQYF. The CDR3 region has the DNA TGTGCCAGCAGTTCCTCGGCGTACGAGCAGTACTTC. The variable domain in full, completed from reference TRBV28 and TRBJ2-7, reads DVKVTQSSRYLVKRTGEKVFLECVQDMDHENMFWYRQDPGLGLRLIYFSYDVKMKEKGDIPEGYSVSREKKERFSLILESASTNQTSMYLCASSSSAYEQYFGPGTRLTVT.

The chain has TRBV6-6 and TRBJ2-1, with 7 bases aligning to TRBD2. Germline CDR1 is MNHNY and CDR2 is SVGAGI (reference sequence). V gave up 7 bases and J gave up 6 bases; unmatched junction bases: 15. The CDR3 contains 16 residues. The CDR3 here is CASNTIPRLASNEQFF. The CDR3, as DNA: TGTGCCAGCAATACGATTCCGAGACTAGCCTCCAATGAGCAGTTCTTC.

The table lists this clonotype with a few counts. The CDR3 does not end in the conserved phenylalanine or tryptophan, so this is likely a read error. The chain couples TRBV5-4 to TRBJ1-1; D is possibly TRBD1 (6 bases). V shed 8 bases and J shed 0 bases, with 20 bases lying between them. CDR1 is SGHNT and CDR2 is YYREEE in the germline V gene (reference sequence). The CDR3 covers 16 residues. The CDR3 region has the DNA TGTGCCAGGAGCCAACCCGAACAGGGTATGAACACTGAAGCTTTCTCT. Residues: CARSQPEQGMNTEAFS.

As to this clonotype: A junction boundary mismatches the germline segment, possibly from a read error. The chain employs TRBV28 and TRBJ2-7; D is unclear. Germline CDR1 reads MDHEN; CDR2 reads SYDVKM. This CDR3 region has 12 residues. Here the CDR3 DNA reads TGTACCAGCAGTTCCTCGGCGTACGAGCAATACTTC. Encoded protein: CTSSSSAYEQYF.

With respect to this clonotype: The final CDR3 position lacks the conserved phenylalanine or tryptophan, pointing to a likely read error. The gene calls are TRBV5-4 and TRBJ1-4; D is perhaps TRBD1 (6 bases). Germline V gene sequence: CDR1 SGHNT, CDR2 YYREEE (reference sequence). The CDR3 totals 14 residues. CDR3 residues: CVSSVDKGQEKLFY. In nucleotides, the CDR3 is TGTGTCAGCAGCGTGGACAAGGGACAAGAAAAACTGTTTTAT.

This chain connects TRBV19 to TRBJ2-1; TRBD2 agrees at 11 bases. The CDR3 runs to 15 residues. Looked up from germline, CDR1 is LNHDA and CDR2 is SQIVND (reference sequence). With V trimmed by 4 bases and J by 5 bases, 4 bases remained unmatched. The CDR3 DNA sequence: TGTGCCAGTAGTACAACTAGCGGGGGAAACAATGAGCAGTTCTTC. Translating gives CASSTTSGGNNEQFF.